A single sample is the source of the 17 T cell receptor beta chains below, sequenced in a study of T-cell memory formation after mild COVID-19. TCRdb itself ran the 5' RACE reads through MiXCR, one entry per CDR3 protein. The top ten hold 3.5% of the sample, which has 200,000 to 250,000 distinct CDR3 sequences, around 8.8% seen once. The sample comprised PBMCs or a T cell subset sorted from them (not recorded which). These receptor sequences come from a young man who had mild COVID-19 (a few samples of this study predate the infection). Cell type and time point are not known.

The table lists this clonotype with a few counts. This rearrangement joins TRBV7-2 to TRBJ2-7; D possibly matches TRBD1 or TRBD2 (5 bases each). Trimming removed 10 bases at V and 6 bases at J, with 19 bases between. This CDR3 contains 13 residues. Germline values: CDR1 SGHTA, CDR2 FQGNSA. DNA of the CDR3: TGTGCCACTTCGCCCCTACATGGGGGCGAGCAGTACTTC. It yields the protein CATSPLHGGEQYF.

Only a few counts were recorded for this clonotype. This rearrangement joins TRBV7-9 to TRBJ1-2; D is uncertain. The germline gives CDR1 SEHNR, CDR2 FQNEAQ (reference sequence). The CDR3 has 12 residues. V lost 6 bases and J lost 7, with 12 bases in between. The DNA of the CDR3 is TGTGCCAGCAGTAGGGAAAGCTCTGGCTACACCTTC. Amino acid sequence: CASSRESSGYTF.

The chain couples TRBV29-1 to TRBJ1-1; TRBD1 matches at 7 bases. This CDR3 region has 14 residues. CDR1 and CDR2 from the germline V gene are SQVTM and ANQGSEA. The junction had 12 bases not matched to a gene; V was cut back by 8 bases and J by 3 bases. CDR3 residues: CSPGQVRPDTEAFF. The CDR3 nucleotides read TGCAGCCCCGGACAGGTACGGCCGGACACTGAAGCTTTCTTT. The entire variable domain, with the rest obtained from reference TRBV29-1 and TRBJ1-1, is as follows: SAVISQKPSRDICQRGTSLTIQCQVDSQVTMMFWYRQQPGQSLTLIATANQGSEATYESGFVIDKFPISRPNLTFSTLTVSNMSPEDSSIYLCSPGQVRPDTEAFFGQGTRLTVV.

This clonotype occurred many times. V is TRBV5-1 and J is TRBJ1-1; D call uncertain. Germline-derived CDR1 and CDR2 are SGHRS and YFSETQ. V shed 9 bases and J shed 0 bases, with 12 bases lying between them. The CDR3 totals 13 residues. CDR3 coding DNA: TGCGCCACCCGACCCCAAATGAACACTGAAGCTTTCTTT. Its protein is CATRPQMNTEAFF.

This clonotype has at least ten counts. V is TRBV3-1 and J is TRBJ2-4, with 8 bases fitting TRBD1. V lost 1 base to trimming and J lost 6 bases; unmatched junction nucleotides: 5. The CDR3 is made up of 15 amino acids. Germline V lookup: CDR1 LGHDT, CDR2 YNNKEL (reference sequence). This CDR3 is CASSQGGQGGNIQYF. The CDR3 region has the DNA TGTGCCAGCAGCCAAGGAGGACAGGGCGGAAACATTCAGTACTTC.

This chain uses TRBV4-2 with TRBJ2-6, with D possibly being TRBD2 (5 bases). Trimming removed 4 bases at V and 4 bases at J, with 14 bases between. CDR1 is LGHNA, CDR2 YNFKEQ, per germline. This CDR3 has 16 amino acids. The CDR3 DNA is TGTGCCAGCAGCCCGGCGCAGGTAGCGGGGGCCAACGTCCTGACTTTC. This codes for CASSPAQVAGANVLTF.

This clonotype was recorded at least ten times. This chain links TRBV7-2 with TRBJ2-5, with D perhaps being TRBD1 or TRBD2 (6 bases each). Germline V gene data show CDR1 as SGHTA and CDR2 as FQGNSA. CDR3 size: 15 residues. Trimming removed 0 bases from V and 7 bases from J, with 15 bases in between. The CDR3 region is CASSLAAGEARTQYF. CDR3 in DNA: TGTGCCAGCAGCTTAGCGGCAGGGGAGGCCAGGACCCAGTACTTC.

This clonotype has more than one count but fewer than ten. The chain uses TRBV12-3 or TRBV12-4 and TRBJ2-7; 7 bases fit TRBD1. The CDR3 has 14 amino acids. V trimming: 6 bases; J trimming: 7 bases; junction bases outside the gene matches: 12. Here the CDR3 reads CASRRDSLVGEQYF. As DNA, the CDR3 is TGTGCCAGCAGACGGGACAGCTTAGTGGGGGAGCAGTACTTC.

V usage is TRBV19 and J usage is TRBJ2-5; the D gene is possibly TRBD2 (5 bases). CDR1 is LNHDA and CDR2 is SQIVND in the germline V gene (reference sequence). CDR3 length equals 15 residues. V dropped 3 bases and J dropped 6 bases, with 17 bases sitting between them. The CDR3 is CASSINHLAQKTQYF. The CDR3 nucleotides read TGTGCCAGTAGTATCAACCACCTAGCACAGAAGACCCAGTACTTC.

This clonotype showed up just a few times. The J gene is TRBJ1-2, the V gene TRBV11-2; 9 bases fit TRBD1. V was pared by 1 base and J by 3 bases, with 18 bases of the junction left unmatched. The CDR3 is made up of 20 amino acids. From germline, CDR1 is SGHAT and CDR2 FQNNGV. CDR3 coding DNA: TGTGCCAGCAGCTTAGTTTTATCCCCGGCACAGGGGGCGCGAGACTATGGCTACACCTTC. This codes for CASSLVLSPAQGARDYGYTF.

The V gene is TRBV18, the J gene TRBJ1-1; D gene ambiguous. Germline lookup yields CDR1 KGHSH and CDR2 LQKENI. There are 13 residues in the CDR3. V lost 1 base and J 3 bases, leaving 6 bases between the germline ends. DNA for the CDR3: TGTGCCAGCTCACCACTGAGGGACACTGAAGCTTTCTTT. This gives the protein CASSPLRDTEAFF.

This clonotype was counted only a few times. This rearrangement joins TRBV20-1 to TRBJ2-4, with 7 positions matching TRBD1. Trimming took 6 bases from V and 5 from J; bases not matched to a gene: 7. The CDR3 spans 13 residues. In germline, CDR1 is DFQATT, CDR2 SNEGSKA (reference sequence). Here the CDR3 DNA reads TGCAGTGCCTATCGGACAGGTCAAAACATTCAGTACTTC. This sequence encodes CSAYRTGQNIQYF.

V and J are TRBV6-6 and TRBJ2-7; a possible D gene is TRBD1 (5 bases). This CDR3 is built from 13 residues. Germline V gene sequence: CDR1 MNHNY, CDR2 SVGAGI (reference sequence). The V and J ends lost 5 bases and 2 bases respectively, with 10 bases between them. The CDR3 region is CASSPQAPYEQYF. The CDR3 DNA is TGTGCCAGCAGTCCACAGGCCCCCTACGAGCAGTACTTC.

This clonotype was counted once. The rearrangement links TRBV7-8 to TRBJ2-5, with 9 bases matching TRBD2. Looked up from germline, CDR1 is SGHVS and CDR2 is FQNEAQ. The CDR3 loop spans 16 amino acids. Losses at the gene ends were 1 base for V and 5 bases for J; bases not matched to a gene: 8. The CDR3 here is CASSLGRVAGVETQYF. The CDR3 DNA is TGTGCCAGCAGCTTAGGTCGGGTAGCGGGAGTTGAGACCCAGTACTTC.

The chain joins TRBV20-1 to TRBJ2-4, with D maybe TRBD1 (6 bases). CDR1 DFQATT and CDR2 SNEGSKA come from the germline V gene (reference sequence). This CDR3 has 19 amino acids. V shed 3 bases and J shed 0 bases, with 24 bases lying between them. This CDR3 is CSARGLRDTSALAKNIQYF. The CDR3 DNA reads TGCAGTGCTAGGGGCCTCCGGGACACATCCGCGCTAGCCAAAAACATTCAGTACTTC.

This clonotype was observed a handful of times. The V gene is TRBV7-3, the J gene TRBJ2-7; the match to TRBD2 covers 8 bases. Germline CDR1 is SGHTA and CDR2 is FQGTGA. With 2 bases clipped from V and 9 bases from J, the junction kept 6 bases outside the gene matches. CDR3 length: 13 residues. In DNA form, the CDR3 reads TGTGCCAGCAGCTTAGAACCAGCGGGGGTGCAGTACGTC. Its protein is CASSLEPAGVQYV.

This clonotype appeared many times. The J gene is TRBJ1-5, the V gene TRBV6-2 or TRBV6-3; 7 bases map to TRBD1. The junction had 8 bases not matched to a gene; V was cut back by 2 bases and J by 7 bases. Germline CDR1 is MNHEY and CDR2 is SVGEGT. The CDR3 loop spans 15 amino acids. The CDR3 here is CASSYHERTGQPQHF. The CDR3 DNA follows: TGTGCCAGCAGTTACCACGAACGGACAGGACAGCCCCAGCATTTT.